A selection of T cell receptor beta chains follows, all from one sample in a study of patients and donors after allogeneic stem cell transplantation. MiXCR was run by TCRdb on the RT-PCR reads, yielding one entry per CDR3 protein. The table records approximately 160,000 distinct CDR3 sequences, approximately 30% of them present only once. The source material was blood, either unsorted or a sorted T cell fraction (not recorded which). The receptors originated from a human donor who was either an allogeneic HSCT recipient or a stem cell or donor lymphocyte infusion donor (not recorded which). It is not recorded whose cells these are; they may come from a transplant donor. Both conserved end residues are part of each CDR3. The D gene is left open where the match is weak.

>TRBJ2-1|TRBV29-1|.
CSVGDNEQFF
>TRBJ1-1|TRBV27|.
CASSLDRRTEAFF
>TRBJ1-3|TRBV29-1|.
CSAWTVSGNTIYF
>TRBJ1-2|TRBV6-5|.
CASSSLRGQFYGYTF
>TRBJ2-7|TRBV4-2|.
CASSQDWTGTYEQYF
>TRBJ2-1|TRBV12-3/TRBV12-4|.
CASSLGEANEQFF
>TRBJ1-1|TRBV9|.
CASSSDGANTEAFF
>TRBJ2-7|TRBV6-5|TRBD1
CASSFGQGPLTAYEQYF
>TRBJ2-5|TRBV3-1|.
CASSQTSGVETQYF
>TRBJ2-7|TRBV29-1|.
CSVVAGGLSSYEQYF
>TRBJ2-1|TRBV7-2|TRBD1
CASSLTGDSYNEQFF
>TRBJ1-2|TRBV2|.
CASSEALGGGYTF
>TRBJ1-2|TRBV6-5|.
CASSPQGTYGYTF
>TRBJ1-1|TRBV7-2|.
CASSPHRDGNTEAFF
>TRBJ2-3|TRBV7-9|.
CASSTTGGPVDTQYF
>TRBJ2-3|TRBV20-1|.
CSARIPQPSTQYF
>TRBJ2-7|TRBV5-1|.
CASSLAQGISSYEQYF
>TRBJ2-5|TRBV12-3/TRBV12-4|.
CASSLGQLIYQETQYF
>TRBJ2-5|TRBV6-6|.
CASTRQVIGIQETQYF
>TRBJ2-7|TRBV6-2/TRBV6-3|.
CASSYSNLASEQYF
>TRBJ1-1|TRBV19|.
CATTGGGPQAFF
>TRBJ1-6|TRBV6-6|.
CASTAAQESPLHF
>TRBJ1-1|TRBV2|.
CASRVSNTEAFF
>TRBJ1-1|TRBV20-1|TRBD1
CSARGDRGRTEAFF
>TRBJ2-1|TRBV18|.
CASAMSGASYNEQFF
>TRBJ1-1|TRBV12-3/TRBV12-4|.
CASSLDAGAAFF
>TRBJ1-5|TRBV28|TRBD1
CASSSGQGKAQHF
>TRBJ2-1|TRBV20-1|.
CSALYLRDFYNEQFF
>TRBJ2-1|TRBV3-1|.
CASSQARLVNNEQFF
>TRBJ1-2|TRBV7-2|TRBD1
CASSLTTGGASGYTF
>TRBJ2-1|TRBV3-1|TRBD2
CASSRLAGGHEQFF
>TRBJ2-1|TRBV20-1|.
CSARAGAYNEQFF
>TRBJ2-3|TRBV5-1|.
CASSLEGATQYF
>TRBJ1-2|TRBV10-3|TRBD1
CAITDRGLDGYTF
>TRBJ1-6|TRBV6-2/TRBV6-3|.
CASTDGIPLHF
>TRBJ2-3|TRBV24-1|.
CATSADAPDTQYF
>TRBJ2-1|TRBV6-2/TRBV6-3|.
CASSYPPGIPLTNEQFF
>TRBJ2-1|TRBV6-2/TRBV6-3|TRBD2
CASWLAGAVNEQFF
>TRBJ2-5|TRBV11-2|.
CASSLWTQETQYF
>TRBJ2-3|TRBV7-8|.
CASSLQVYPVADTQYF
>TRBJ2-5|TRBV12-3/TRBV12-4|.
CASSLRGEGAIEETQYF
>TRBJ2-1|TRBV9|TRBD1
CASSFGTGSTRGYNEQFF
>TRBJ1-1|TRBV7-6|.
CASSELPVGTEAFF
>TRBJ2-7|TRBV6-5|TRBD1
CASRWGQGPYEQYF
>TRBJ2-5|TRBV4-1|.
CASSQSEETQYF
>TRBJ2-7|TRBV3-1|TRBD2
CASSQGLAGVVTYEQYF
>TRBJ1-2|TRBV12-3/TRBV12-4|TRBD1
CASRGDSLYGYTF
>TRBJ1-4|TRBV7-6|.
CASSLPNRDALNEKLFF